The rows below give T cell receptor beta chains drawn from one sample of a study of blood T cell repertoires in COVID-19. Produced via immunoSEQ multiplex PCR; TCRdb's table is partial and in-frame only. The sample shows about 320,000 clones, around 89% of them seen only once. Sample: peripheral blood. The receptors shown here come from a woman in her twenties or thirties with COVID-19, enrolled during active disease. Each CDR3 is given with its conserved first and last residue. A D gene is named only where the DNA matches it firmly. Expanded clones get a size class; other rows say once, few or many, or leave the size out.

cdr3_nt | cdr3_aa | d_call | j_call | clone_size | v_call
TGCAGCGTTGGTGCAGGGATGAACACTGAAGCTTTCTTT | CSVGAGMNTEAFF | - | TRBJ1-1 | - | TRBV29-1
TGTGCCAGCAGCCGGGACAGACAAGAGACCCAGTACTTC | CASSRDRQETQYF | TRBD1 | TRBJ2-5 | - | TRBV5-6
TGTGCCAGCAGCGCCTTGGGGAGAGATACGCAGTATTTT | CASSALGRDTQYF | - | TRBJ2-3 | - | TRBV9
TGCGCCAGCAGCTTGAGTTGGACATCTGAAGCTTTCTTT | CASSLSWTSEAFF | - | TRBJ1-1 | few | TRBV5-1
TGTGCCAGTAGCCTCGGACTGAGCAATCAGCCCCAGCATTTT | CASSLGLSNQPQHF | - | TRBJ1-5 | - | TRBV19
TGTGCCAGCAGTTTTATTGAGAGTACTGAAGCTTTCTTT | CASSFIESTEAFF | - | TRBJ1-1 | few | TRBV27
TGTGCCGACATCGCGGGACAGGGTATGCCCCTCCACTTT | CADIAGQGMPLHF | TRBD1 | TRBJ1-6 | - | TRBV6-4
TGTGCCAGCAGTCAGGGAGGAATGGGGCAAGCTTTCTTT | CASSQGGMGQAFF | - | TRBJ1-1 | - | TRBV28
TGTGCCGGCAAGACTAGCGGGGCCGACACCGGGGAGCTGTTTTTT | CAGKTSGADTGELFF | TRBD2 | TRBJ2-2 | - | TRBV2
TGCGCCAGCAGTAGAGGCCTAGGTGCAACTAATGAAAAACTGTTTTTT | CASSRGLGATNEKLFF | - | TRBJ1-4 | - | TRBV5-1
TGTGCCAGCAGTTTATTCAGCCGGGGGAGGGTAGAAGAGACCCAGTACTTC | CASSLFSRGRVEETQYF | TRBD2 | TRBJ2-5 | - | TRBV28
TGTGCCAGCAGCTTGTCTTTTGCTAATGAAAAACTGTTTTTT | CASSLSFANEKLFF | - | TRBJ1-4 | few | TRBV5-6
TGTGCCAGCAGCTGGGATCGGGGGCAGTATTTT | CASSWDRGQYF | - | TRBJ2-3 | - | TRBV7-9
TGTGCCAGCAGTCCAGGGGACTATGGCTACACCTTC | CASSPGDYGYTF | - | TRBJ1-2 | - | TRBV6-5
TGTGCCAGCAGCCCGGCGGGGGGAACCGGGAATTCACCCCTCCACTTT | CASSPAGGTGNSPLHF | - | TRBJ1-6 | - | TRBV7-2
TGCGCCAGCAGCCAAGATACGGAAGGCGGGTGGGCCCAGCATTTT | CASSQDTEGGWAQHF | - | TRBJ1-5 | - | TRBV4-1
TGTGCCAGCACTACTGGACGGACAAGTGGCTACACCTTC | CASTTGRTSGYTF | - | TRBJ1-2 | - | TRBV6-5
TGTGCCAGCAGCCAAGATTCAGGGGAGCAGTTCTTC | CASSQDSGEQFF | - | TRBJ2-1 | - | TRBV3-1/TRBV3-2
TGTGCCAGTAGTCCCGGGCCAGGGGGAAACACCATATATTTT | CASSPGPGGNTIYF | - | TRBJ1-3 | few | TRBV19
TGCAGCGTTGAGGGAGGCAGTGAAGCTTTCTTT | CSVEGGSEAFF | - | TRBJ1-1 | - | TRBV29-1
TGTGCCAGCAGTTACGAACGGGGGGCCTCCCAGGACACTGAAGCTTTCTTT | CASSYERGASQDTEAFF | - | TRBJ1-1 | - | TRBV6-2/TRBV6-3
TGTGCCAGCAGCGTCGGGGTAGGGGCCAACGTCCTGACTTTC | CASSVGVGANVLTF | - | TRBJ2-6 | - | TRBV9
TGTGCCAGCAGTTTATCGAGGAGGGTTTGGGGAGAGGGTCCGTATGGCTACACCTTC | CASSLSRRVWGEGPYGYTF | - | TRBJ1-2 | - | TRBV27
TGTGCCAGCAGGAAAGGGACAGTAGGAGTTAGAGCTAACTATGGCTACACCTTC | CASRKGTVGVRANYGYTF | TRBD1 | TRBJ1-2 | - | TRBV11-2
TGCGCCAGCAGCTTGGCCAGCGGCCCTGAAGCTTTCTTT | CASSLASGPEAFF | - | TRBJ1-1 | - | TRBV5-1
TGTGCCAGCAGCCAAAGAAACCGGGGCTACACCTTC | CASSQRNRGYTF | - | TRBJ1-2 | once | TRBV3-1/TRBV3-2
TGCAGCGTTACGGTTAATGAAAAACTGTTTTTT | CSVTVNEKLFF | - | TRBJ1-4 | - | TRBV29-1
TGTGCCAGCACAGGGACAGGGGACTACGAGCAGTACTTC | CASTGTGDYEQYF | TRBD1 | TRBJ2-7 | - | TRBV10-3